The source of this TCR beta chain is a study of blood T cell repertoires in COVID-19. Authors' methods: For nucleated cells, counts were estimated from reference gene primer amplification. Clones were read by immunoSEQ multiplex PCR, and TCRdb kept only the in-frame ones, dropping some. From that table come the V and J calls and clone size; the DNA was used to work out D and trimming. This table holds tens of thousands of clones, 85% to 90% found once. Germline CDR1 is SGHTA and CDR2 is FQGTGA. Trimming removed 2 bases from V and 6 bases from J, with 13 bases in between. This CDR3 is built from 14 residues.

Sequencing was carried out using peripheral blood. The clonotype comes from a man in his 70s with acute or convalescent COVID-19. This sequence joins TRBV7-3 and TRBJ2-5, with a tentative D call TRBD1 (5 bases). The CDR3 reads CASSLDPGAKTQYF. CDR3 DNA: TGTGCCAGCAGCTTAGATCCTGGGGCGAAGACCCAGTACTTC. Complete variable domain (other parts from reference TRBV7-3 and TRBJ2-5): GAGVSQTPSNKVTEKGKYVELRCDPISGHTALYWYRQSLGQGPEFLIYFQGTGAADDSGLPNDRFFAVRPEGSVSTLKIQRTERGDSAVYLCASSLDPGAKTQYFGPGTRLLVL.